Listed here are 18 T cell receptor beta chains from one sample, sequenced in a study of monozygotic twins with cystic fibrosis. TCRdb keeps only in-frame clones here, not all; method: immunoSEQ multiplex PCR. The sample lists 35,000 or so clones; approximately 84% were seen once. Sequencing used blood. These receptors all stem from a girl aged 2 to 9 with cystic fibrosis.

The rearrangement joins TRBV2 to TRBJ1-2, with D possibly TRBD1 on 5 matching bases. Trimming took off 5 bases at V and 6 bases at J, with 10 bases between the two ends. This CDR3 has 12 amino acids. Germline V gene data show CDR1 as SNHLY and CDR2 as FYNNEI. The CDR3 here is CASSTTRDGYTF. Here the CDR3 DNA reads TGTGCCAGCAGTACGACCAGGGATGGCTACACCTTC.

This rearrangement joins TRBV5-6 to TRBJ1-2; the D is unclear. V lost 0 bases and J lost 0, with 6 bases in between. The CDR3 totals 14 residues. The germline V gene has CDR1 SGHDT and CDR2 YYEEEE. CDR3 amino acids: CASSLDRANYGYTF. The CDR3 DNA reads TGTGCCAGCAGCTTGGATAGGGCTAACTATGGCTACACCTTC.

In DNA, the CDR3 is TGTGCCACCAGCAGAGATTGGTTGGCCGGCCAAGAGACCCAGTACTTC. Amino acids: CATSRDWLAGQETQYF. The chain links TRBV15 to TRBJ2-5; D not certain. Germline V gives CDR1 LNHNV, CDR2 YYDKDF (reference sequence). Trimming shortened V by 0 bases and J by 1 base, and 12 bases separated the two germline ends. The CDR3 loop spans 16 amino acids.

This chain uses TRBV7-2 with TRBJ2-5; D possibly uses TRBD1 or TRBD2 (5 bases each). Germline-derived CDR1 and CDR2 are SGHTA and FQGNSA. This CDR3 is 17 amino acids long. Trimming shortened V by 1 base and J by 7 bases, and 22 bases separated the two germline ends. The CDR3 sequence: CASSLVWSERTFTTQYF. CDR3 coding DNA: TGTGCCAGCAGCTTAGTTTGGAGCGAGCGGACATTTACGACCCAGTACTTC.

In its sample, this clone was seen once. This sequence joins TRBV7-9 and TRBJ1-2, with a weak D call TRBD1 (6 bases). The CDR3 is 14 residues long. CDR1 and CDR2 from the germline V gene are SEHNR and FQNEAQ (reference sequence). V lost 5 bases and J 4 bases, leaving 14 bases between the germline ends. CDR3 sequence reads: CASSRQARLYGYTF. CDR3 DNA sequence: TGTGCCAGCAGCCGACAGGCCCGCCTCTATGGCTACACCTTC.

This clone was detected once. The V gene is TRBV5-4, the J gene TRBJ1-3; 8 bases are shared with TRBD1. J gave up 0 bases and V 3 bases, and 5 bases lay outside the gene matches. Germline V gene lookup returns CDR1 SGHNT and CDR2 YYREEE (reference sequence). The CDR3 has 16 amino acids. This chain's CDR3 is CASSSRDRGSGNTIYF. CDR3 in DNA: TGTGCCAGCAGCTCCCGCGACAGGGGCTCTGGAAACACCATATATTTT.

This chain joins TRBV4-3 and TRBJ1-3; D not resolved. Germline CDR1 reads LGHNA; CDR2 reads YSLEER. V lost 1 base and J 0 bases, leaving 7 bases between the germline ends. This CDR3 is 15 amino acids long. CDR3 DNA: TGCGCCAGCAGCCAAGGGTCGGCCTCTGGAAACACCATATATTTT. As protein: CASSQGSASGNTIYF.

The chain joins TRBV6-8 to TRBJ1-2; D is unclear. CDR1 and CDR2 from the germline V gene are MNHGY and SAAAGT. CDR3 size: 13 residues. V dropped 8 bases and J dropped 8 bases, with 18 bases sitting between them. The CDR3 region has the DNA TGTGCCAGCCCCCAGAGGGAGGCGCAGGGCTACACCTTC. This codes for CASPQREAQGYTF.

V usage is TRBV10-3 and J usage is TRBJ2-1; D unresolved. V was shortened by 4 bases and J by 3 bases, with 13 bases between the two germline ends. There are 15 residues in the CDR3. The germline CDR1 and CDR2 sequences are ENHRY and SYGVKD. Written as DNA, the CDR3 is TGTGCCATCAGTGGGCGTGGGCCTCTCTACAATGAGCAGTTCTTC. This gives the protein CAISGRGPLYNEQFF.

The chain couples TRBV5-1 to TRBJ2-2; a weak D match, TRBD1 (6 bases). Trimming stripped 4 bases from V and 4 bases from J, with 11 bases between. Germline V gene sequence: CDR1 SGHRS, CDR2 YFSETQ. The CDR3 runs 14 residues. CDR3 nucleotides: TGCGCCAGCAGCCCACACAGGGCCACCGGGGAGCTGTTTTTT. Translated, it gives CASSPHRATGELFF.

This CDR3 reads CASSFFGVNEQFF. The CDR3 region has the DNA TGTGCCAGCAGCTTTTTCGGGGTCAATGAGCAGTTCTTC. The chain uses TRBV7-6 and TRBJ2-1; the D gene is possibly TRBD2 (5 bases). V lost 3 bases to trimming and J lost 6 bases, with 9 bases between them. CDR3 size: 13 residues. Germline V gives CDR1 SGHVS, CDR2 FNYEAQ.

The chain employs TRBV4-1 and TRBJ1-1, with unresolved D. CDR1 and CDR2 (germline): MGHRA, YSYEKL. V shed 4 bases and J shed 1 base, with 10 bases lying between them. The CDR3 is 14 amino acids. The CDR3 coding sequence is TGCGCCAGCAGCCCCCTAGGGCAGAACACTGAAGCTTTCTTT. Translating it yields CASSPLGQNTEAFF.

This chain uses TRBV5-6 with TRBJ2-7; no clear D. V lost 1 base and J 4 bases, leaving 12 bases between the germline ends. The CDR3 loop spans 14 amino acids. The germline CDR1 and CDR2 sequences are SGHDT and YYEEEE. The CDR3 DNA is TGTGCCAGCAGCTTGACGAATGCATTATACGAGCAGTACTTC. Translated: CASSLTNALYEQYF.

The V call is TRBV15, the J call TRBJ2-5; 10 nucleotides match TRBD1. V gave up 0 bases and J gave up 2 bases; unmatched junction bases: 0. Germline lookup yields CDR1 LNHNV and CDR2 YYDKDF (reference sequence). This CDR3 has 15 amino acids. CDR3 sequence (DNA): TGTGCCACCAGCAGAGAGGACAGGGGGCAAGAGACCCAGTACTTC. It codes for CATSREDRGQETQYF. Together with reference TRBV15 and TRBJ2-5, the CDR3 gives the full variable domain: DAMVIQNPRYQVTQFGKPVTLSCSQTLNHNVMYWYQQKSSQAPKLLFHYYDKDFNNEADTPDNFQSRRPNTSFCFLDIRSPGLGDTAMYLCATSREDRGQETQYFGPGTRLLVL.

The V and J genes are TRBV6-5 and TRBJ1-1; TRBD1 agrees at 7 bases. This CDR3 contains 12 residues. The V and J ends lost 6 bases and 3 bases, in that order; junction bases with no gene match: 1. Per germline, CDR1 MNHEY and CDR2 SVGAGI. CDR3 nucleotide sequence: TGTGCCAGCAGACAGGGGTACACTGAAGCTTTCTTT. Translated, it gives CASRQGYTEAFF.

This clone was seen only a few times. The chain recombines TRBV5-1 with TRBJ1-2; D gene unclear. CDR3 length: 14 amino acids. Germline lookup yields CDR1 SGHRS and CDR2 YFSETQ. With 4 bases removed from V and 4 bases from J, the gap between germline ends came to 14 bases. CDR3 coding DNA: TGCGCCAGCAGCCTGGAACCAGTCGGCTATGGCTACACCTTC. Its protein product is CASSLEPVGYGYTF.

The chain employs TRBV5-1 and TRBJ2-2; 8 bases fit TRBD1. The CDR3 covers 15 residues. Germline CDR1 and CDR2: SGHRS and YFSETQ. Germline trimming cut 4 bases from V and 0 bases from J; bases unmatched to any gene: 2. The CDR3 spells CASSTGGPNTGELFF. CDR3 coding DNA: TGCGCCAGCAGCACAGGGGGTCCGAACACCGGGGAGCTGTTTTTT.

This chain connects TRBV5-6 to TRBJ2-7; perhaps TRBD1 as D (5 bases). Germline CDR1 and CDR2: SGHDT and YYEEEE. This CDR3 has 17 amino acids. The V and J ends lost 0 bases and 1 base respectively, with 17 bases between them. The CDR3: CASSLGLRRALSYEQYF. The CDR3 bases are TGTGCCAGCAGCTTGGGACTTCGCAGGGCCCTTTCCTACGAGCAGTACTTC. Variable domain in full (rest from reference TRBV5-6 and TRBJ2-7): DAGVTQSPTHLIKTRGQQVTLRCSPKSGHDTVSWYQQALGQGPQFIFQYYEEEERQRGNFPDRFSGHQFPNYSSELNVNALLLGDSALYLCASSLGLRRALSYEQYFGPGTRLTVT.